This T cell receptor (beta chain) was observed in a study of immune cell composition in non-small cell lung cancer. This table comes from immunoSEQ multiplex PCR, and its TCRdb copy is limited to in-frame clones, with some not included. The data contain roughly 6,700 clones, 70% of them singletons. This receptor was obtained from a human donor with non-small cell lung cancer. The sample consisted of lung tumor tissue.

CDR3 sequence: CASSFRQGAQPQHF. CDR3 coding DNA: TGTGCCAGCAGCTTTCGACAGGGGGCTCAGCCCCAGCATTTT. The chain links TRBV7-2 to TRBJ1-5; 10 positions match TRBD1. The germline CDR1 and CDR2 sequences are SGHTA and FQGNSA. CDR3 size: 14 residues. The ends lost 3 bases at V and 6 bases at J; junction bases unmatched: 2.